Sequencing of this TCR beta chain was carried out in a study of Tregs in tolerant kidney transplant recipients. Germline CDR1 reads SGHRS; CDR2 reads YFSETQ. V was trimmed by 0 bases and J by 0 bases, leaving 10 bases between them. CDR3 length equals 16 residues. About this clone itself: The target antigen is unknown.

Study-wide findings and caveats: This study did not directly address biological reproducibility. Some patients' samples used different primers over time, so nucleotide sequences weren't comparable.

The assay was immunoSEQ multiplex PCR, and TCRdb's table has in-frame clones only and misses some. This sample has fewer than 100,000 clones, with 80% to 95% found just once. The input for sequencing was CD4+ T cells from blood, taken before the transplant. This receptor was taken from a human donor who received a combined kidney and bone marrow transplant. V and J are TRBV5-1 and TRBJ1-3; the D gene is possibly TRBD1 (5 bases). The CDR3: CASSLATGDSGNTIYF. In DNA form, the CDR3 reads TGCGCCAGCAGCTTGGCTACAGGAGACTCTGGAAACACCATATATTTT.